The 23 T cell receptor beta chains listed next were all sequenced from one sample in a study of human T cells and chemical hapten exposure (dated by TCRdb to the early 2020s). The sample's time point label is to be understood as: healthy volunteer bleed at 6 weeks. Total RNA was isolated from unfractionated whole blood collected in Tempus Blood RNA tubes. Library prep was done by RACE. Sequencing took place on a NextSeq 500. Using fastp at Q25 and MiXCR, TCRdb reprocessed the public reads and kept productive beta chains. When rows share a CDR3 protein, they turn into one entry using the most common DNA and genes. The table for this sample lists 35,000 to 55,000 distinct CDR3 sequences; 3.5% to 4% of them were counted only once. The top ten hold 5.6% of the sample. The sequencing sample was made of whole blood. These receptors were collected from a human donor in good health. Some clones in this sample may be carry-over from other donors' samples.

This clonotype was seen at least ten times. This chain joins TRBV6-2 or TRBV6-3 and TRBJ2-3, with D unresolved. Looked up from germline, CDR1 is MNHEY and CDR2 is SVGEGT. V lost 6 bases, J lost 6 bases, and 7 bases lay in between. The CDR3 spans 11 residues. The CDR3 region has the DNA TGTGCCAGCAGAGATATCGATACGCAGTATTTT. Amino acids: CASRDIDTQYF.

The V and J genes are TRBV9 and TRBJ1-1; D gene unclear. Trimming removed 0 bases at V and 3 bases at J, with 6 bases between. This CDR3 comprises 13 residues. Germline V CDR1 and CDR2: SGDLS, YYNGEE. This chain's CDR3 is CASSVVLDTEAFF. The DNA for the CDR3 is TGTGCCAGCAGCGTAGTGTTGGACACTGAAGCTTTCTTT.

This clonotype was counted only a few times. The rearrangement uses TRBV10-2 and TRBJ1-1; D remains unclear. This CDR3 has 14 residues. Germline V gives CDR1 WSHSY, CDR2 SAAADI. Trimming removed 4 bases at V and 1 base at J, with 10 bases between. The CDR3 coding sequence is TGCGCCAGCAGTGCCCGTGGAGGGAACACTGAAGCTTTCTTT. This encodes CASSARGGNTEAFF.

CDR3 sequence (DNA): TGTGCCTCGCGGACAGGGCGGCAGCAGTACTTC. Its protein product is CASRTGRQQYF. This sequence joins TRBV30 and TRBJ2-7; 8 positions match TRBD1. The CDR3 totals 11 residues. The J segment lost 8 bases and the V segment lost 7 bases, leaving 7 bases of the junction unmatched. The V gene's germline CDR1 is GTSNPN and CDR2 SVGIG (reference sequence).

The chain couples TRBV6-2 or TRBV6-3 to TRBJ1-2, with D perhaps matching TRBD1 (5 bases). Trimming pared 6 bases from V and 3 bases from J, leaving 11 bases between. The CDR3 covers 13 residues. Germline values: CDR1 MNHEY, CDR2 SVGEGT. The CDR3 sequence: CASRDQGYYGYTF. CDR3 coding DNA: TGTGCCAGCAGGGACCAGGGCTACTATGGCTACACCTTC.

This clonotype came up many times. The J gene is TRBJ2-1, the V gene TRBV27, with 11 bases that match TRBD2. J was trimmed by 3 bases and V by 0 bases; bases with no gene match: 13. The length of the CDR3 is 20 residues. Germline V lookup: CDR1 MNHEY, CDR2 SMNVEV (reference sequence). CDR3 bases: TGTGCCAGCAGTTTATCGCGGACTAGCGGGTCCCACCATTTCTACAATGAGCAGTTCTTC. The encoded protein is CASSLSRTSGSHHFYNEQFF.

This clonotype was observed at least ten times. V gene TRBV6-1 combines with J gene TRBJ1-5; 7 nucleotides line up with TRBD1. The CDR3 runs to 13 residues. Trimming cost V 8 bases and J 7 bases; bases outside gene matches: 8. The V gene's germline CDR1 is MNHNS and CDR2 SASEGT. For the CDR3, the DNA is TGTGCCAGCCGAACCACAGGGGTCCAGCCCCAGCATTTT. It yields the protein CASRTTGVQPQHF.

The rearrangement joins TRBV5-4 to TRBJ2-3; TRBD2 matches 9 bases. The germline CDR1 and CDR2 sequences are SGHNT and YYREEE (reference sequence). Unmatched junction bases numbered 9, after V lost 4 bases and J lost 3 bases. The CDR3 contains 16 residues. The CDR3 spells CASSVEAGGGTDTQYF. The CDR3, as DNA: TGTGCCAGCAGCGTAGAAGCGGGAGGCGGTACAGATACGCAGTATTTT.

This clonotype was recorded at least ten times. This chain uses TRBV5-6 with TRBJ2-3; 7 bases match TRBD2. CDR1 SGHDT and CDR2 YYEEEE come from the germline V gene. The CDR3 extends over 16 amino acids. With 0 bases clipped from V and 4 bases from J, the junction kept 8 bases outside the gene matches. Here the CDR3 DNA reads TGTGCCAGCAGCTTGGATCGCGGGAGAGCGGCAGATACGCAGTATTTT. Amino acids: CASSLDRGRAADTQYF.

Ten or more counts support this clonotype. The rearrangement uses TRBV15 and TRBJ2-2; possible D gene TRBD2, 6 bases. The V gene lost 5 bases and the J gene lost 8 bases, with 15 bases spanning the gap. The CDR3 sequence is 14 residues long. Germline V gene data show CDR1 as LNHNV and CDR2 as YYDKDF (reference sequence). The CDR3 loop reads CATSSGTYTGELFF. CDR3 coding DNA: TGTGCCACCAGCTCGGGGACTTATACGGGGGAGCTGTTTTTT.

This clonotype was observed many times. The chain recombines TRBV20-1 with TRBJ2-2; D is uncertain. CDR1 DFQATT and CDR2 SNEGSKA come from the germline V gene (reference sequence). The CDR3 is 13 residues long. V lost 5 bases and J lost 3, with 10 bases in between. This CDR3 is CSALEGHTGELFF. The CDR3 DNA follows: TGCAGTGCTTTAGAAGGGCACACCGGGGAGCTGTTTTTT.

This clonotype was detected many times. V is TRBV7-9 and J is TRBJ1-4; D gene ambiguous. This CDR3 has 10 amino acids. Between the trimmed V and J ends, which lost 5 bases and 8 bases, there was a span of 3 bases. The germline V gene encodes CDR1 SEHNR and CDR2 FQNEAQ (reference sequence). In nucleotides, the CDR3 is TGTGCCAGCAGCGGGGAAAAACTGTTTTTT. Translating gives CASSGEKLFF.

At least ten counts were recorded for this clonotype. The chain recombines TRBV4-1 with TRBJ2-7; a weak D match, TRBD1 (5 bases). V was trimmed by 2 bases and J by 4 bases, leaving 15 bases between them. The germline CDR1 and CDR2 sequences are MGHRA and YSYEKL. The CDR3 loop spans 15 amino acids. The CDR3 DNA follows: TGCGCCAGCAGCCAATTGGGGCGCGGAACGTACGAGCAGTACTTC. It yields the protein CASSQLGRGTYEQYF.

The sample holds many counts of this clonotype. The chain recombines TRBV9 with TRBJ2-1; TRBD2 matches at 8 bases. CDR3 size: 16 residues. J gave up 4 bases and V 0 bases, and 6 bases lay outside the gene matches. The germline V gene encodes CDR1 SGDLS and CDR2 YYNGEE. The CDR3 loop is CASSVGATGGYNEQFF. In DNA, the CDR3 is TGTGCCAGCAGCGTAGGGGCGACGGGAGGGTACAATGAGCAGTTCTTC.

This clonotype was seen ten or more times. The chain recombines TRBV6-5 with TRBJ2-3, with D possibly matching TRBD2 (5 bases). The CDR3 sequence is 16 residues long. The ends were cut back, 0 bases at V and 0 bases at J, with 10 bases in the middle. The germline V gene has CDR1 MNHEY and CDR2 SVGAGI. As DNA, the CDR3 is TGTGCCAGCAGTTACTCAAGGGAGTCTAGCACAGATACGCAGTATTTT. Translated: CASSYSRESSTDTQYF.

The sample holds many counts of this clonotype. V and J are TRBV28 and TRBJ2-7, with 8 bases identical to TRBD1. Germline loops: CDR1 MDHEN, CDR2 SYDVKM. There are 15 residues in the CDR3. J was trimmed by 5 bases and V by 5 bases; bases with no gene match: 11. The CDR3 nucleotides are TGTGCCAGCAGTCGGGGACAGGCTATGTCTGACGAGCAGTACTTC. Its protein is CASSRGQAMSDEQYF.

The chain employs TRBV12-3 or TRBV12-4 and TRBJ2-1, with unresolved D. The CDR3 runs 18 residues. V was clipped by 4 bases and J by 4 bases, with 23 bases between them. As DNA, the CDR3 is TGTGCCAGCAGTTCAACTCTAGACAAAACCCGTTCGTACAATGAGCAGTTCTTC. The encoded protein is CASSSTLDKTRSYNEQFF.

In this sample, this clonotype turned up many times. The chain combines TRBV28 with TRBJ2-3, with TRBD1 as a possible D gene (5 bases). This CDR3 spans 16 amino acids. V dropped 1 base and J dropped 5 bases, with 16 bases sitting between them. Germline V gene sequence: CDR1 MDHEN, CDR2 SYDVKM. This CDR3 is CASSLSSQGARDTQYF. The CDR3 nucleotides read TGTGCCAGCAGTTTATCTTCTCAGGGTGCGAGAGATACGCAGTATTTT.

This clonotype was seen only a few times. Written as DNA, the CDR3 is TGTGCCAGCAGCCAAGGAGGGACAGGGGATGAAAAACTGTTTTTT. It codes for CASSQGGTGDEKLFF. This sequence joins TRBV4-2 and TRBJ1-4; 10 bases fit TRBD1. The junction had 2 bases not matched to a gene; V was cut back by 1 base and J by 6 bases. This CDR3 contains 15 residues. Germline CDR1 is LGHNA and CDR2 is YNFKEQ.

This clonotype has a count of ten or more. This sequence joins TRBV20-1 and TRBJ2-7; 9 bases are a match to TRBD1. This CDR3 is built from 15 residues. Trimming at V came to 6 bases and at J to 3 bases, leaving 12 bases not matched to a gene. Germline V gives CDR1 DFQATT, CDR2 SNEGSKA (reference sequence). The CDR3 nucleotides read TGCAGTGCACGCAAACCCGGGACAGGGTACTACGAGCAGTACTTC. This sequence encodes CSARKPGTGYYEQYF.

This clonotype showed up many times. The CDR3 reads CASSRQGQGSNQPQHF. In DNA, the CDR3 is TGTGCCAGCAGCCGACAGGGACAGGGGAGCAATCAGCCCCAGCATTTT. The V and J genes are TRBV6-5 and TRBJ1-5; 10 bases are shared with TRBD1. The V segment lost 6 bases and the J segment 1 base; nucleotides outside the gene matches: 6. CDR3 length: 16 amino acids. Germline V gene sequence: CDR1 MNHEY, CDR2 SVGAGI.

This clonotype came up a few times. This chain connects TRBV3-1 to TRBJ1-2; 11 nucleotides match TRBD1. V was clipped by 3 bases and J by 3 bases; unmatched bases: 3. The germline V gene encodes CDR1 LGHDT and CDR2 YNNKEL (reference sequence). There are 15 residues in the CDR3. The CDR3 DNA sequence: TGTGCCAGCAGCCACCGGACAGGGGGCGACTATGGCTACACCTTC. Protein product: CASSHRTGGDYGYTF.

The rearrangement joins TRBV5-1 to TRBJ1-5; D not resolved. Germline CDR1 reads SGHRS; CDR2 reads YFSETQ. The CDR3 covers 11 residues. V was trimmed by 7 bases and J by 4 bases, leaving 6 bases between them. The chain's CDR3 is CASAGNQPQHF. The CDR3 DNA sequence: TGCGCCAGCGCGGGGAATCAGCCCCAGCATTTT.